Listed below are T cell receptor beta chains from one sample, sequenced in a study of blood T cells in healthy people across ages. Using its own MiXCR run on the 5' RACE reads, TCRdb lists one record per CDR3 protein. Seen here are 800,000 to 950,000 distinct CDR3 sequences, 35% to 40% observed once, and the top ten hold 10% to 15%. Sequencing used blood. The receptors come from a man younger than 35 in good health. CDR3s include the opening cysteine and the closing phenylalanine or tryptophan. The D gene is left open where the match is weak. Clone size is given for some rows only: seen once, a few or many times, or a class if the clone is expanded.

v_call	j_call	d_call	clone_size	cdr3_aa	cdr3_nt
TRBV14	TRBJ1-2	TRBD1	few	CASSHLLRGRNYGYTF	TGTGCCAGCAGCCACCTATTGAGGGGGCGTAACTATGGCTACACCTTC
TRBV6-2/TRBV6-3	TRBJ1-2	NA	NA	CASSFPSTEGYTF	TGTGCCAGCAGTTTTCCCTCCACAGAAGGCTACACCTTC
TRBV20-1	TRBJ2-1	TRBD2	NA	CSARGAKGSGDYNEQFF	TGCAGTGCTAGGGGGGCTAAGGGTAGCGGGGATTACAATGAGCAGTTCTTC
TRBV7-3	TRBJ1-2	TRBD1	many	CASSLTPLDRTSNYGYTF	TGTGCCAGCAGCTTAACCCCCTTGGACAGGACTTCTAACTATGGCTACACCTTC
TRBV12-3/TRBV12-4	TRBJ2-5	NA	NA	CASSFGIQGTQYF	TGTGCCAGCAGTTTCGGCATACAAGGGACCCAGTACTTC
TRBV20-1	TRBJ2-7	NA	NA	CSAQGQEPYNEQYF	TGCAGTGCCCAGGGACAAGAGCCCTACAATGAGCAGTACTTC
TRBV4-1	TRBJ1-1	NA	NA	CASSQDLRVGSTEAFF	TGCGCCAGCAGCCAAGATTTAAGGGTCGGGTCCACTGAAGCTTTCTTT
TRBV9	TRBJ1-5	NA	NA	CASSPSLGEGQPQHF	TGTGCCAGCAGCCCCTCTCTAGGGGAAGGGCAGCCCCAGCATTTT
TRBV7-2	TRBJ2-3	NA	many	CASSRNRRTDTQYF	TGTGCCAGCAGCCGCAACCGGCGCACAGATACGCAGTATTTT
TRBV6-2/TRBV6-3	TRBJ2-2	NA	NA	CASSRRDSPGELFF	TGTGCCAGCAGTCGACGGGACTCTCCCGGGGAGCTGTTTTTT
TRBV5-6	TRBJ2-7	NA	few	CASSPLAGTHYEQYF	TGTGCCAGCAGCCCACTCGCCGGGACCCACTACGAGCAGTACTTC
TRBV7-3	TRBJ2-7	NA	many	CASSLKSYEQYF	TGTGCCAGCAGCTTAAAGTCCTACGAGCAGTACTTC
TRBV6-2/TRBV6-3	TRBJ2-5	NA	few	CASYPQGETQYF	TGTGCCAGCTACCCACAGGGCGAGACCCAGTACTTC
TRBV7-2	TRBJ2-5	TRBD1	NA	CASSLRQGFWETQYF	TGTGCCAGCAGCCTACGACAGGGGTTCTGGGAGACCCAGTACTTC
TRBV4-3	TRBJ2-4	NA	few	CASSQVQGDKVRKAKNIQYF	TGCGCCAGCAGCCAAGTCCAGGGCGACAAAGTCCGGAAGGCCAAAAACATTCAGTACTTC
TRBV29-1	TRBJ1-2	NA	NA	CSGGDGPTF	TGCAGCGGTGGGGACGGCCCCACCTTC
TRBV4-1	TRBJ2-5	NA	NA	CASSLGTSRYYNEQYF	TGCGCCAGCAGCCTGGGCACTAGTCGCTACTACAATGAGCAGTACTTC
TRBV20-1	TRBJ1-5	TRBD1	NA	CSASKGASRPQHF	TGCAGTGCTAGTAAGGGGGCGAGTAGGCCCCAGCATTTT
TRBV5-6	TRBJ1-6	NA	NA	CASSPDGTSSYNSPPHF	TGTGCCAGCAGCCCAGACGGGACTAGCTCCTATAATTCACCCCCCCACTTT
TRBV6-2/TRBV6-3	TRBJ2-1	NA	NA	CASSVRPPSYNEQFF	TGTGCCAGCAGTGTGCGACCCCCTTCCTACAATGAGCAGTTCTTC
TRBV19	TRBJ2-4	TRBD2	NA	CASSISLAGDIQYF	TGTGCCAGTAGTATATCGCTAGCGGGGGACATTCAGTACTTC
TRBV24-1	TRBJ2-3	NA	many	CATSDLGPDTQYF	TGTGCCACCAGTGATTTGGGTCCAGATACGCAGTATTTT
TRBV4-2	TRBJ2-3	NA	many	CASSQERGDRQYF	TGTGCCAGCAGCCAAGAACGAGGGGACCGTCAGTATTTT
TRBV28	TRBJ2-7	NA	many	CASSTGKVPYEQYF	TGTGCCAGCAGTACAGGGAAGGTCCCCTACGAGCAGTACTTC
TRBV5-5	TRBJ1-2	NA	many	CATRAVLGYGYTF	TGTGCCACCCGGGCGGTTTTAGGCTATGGCTACACCTTC
TRBV30	TRBJ2-1	NA	few	CAWSTGLQFF	TGTGCCTGGAGTACGGGATTACAGTTCTTC
TRBV6-5	TRBJ2-2	TRBD2	NA	CASSYAGGSTGELFF	TGTGCCAGCAGTTACGCGGGGGGGAGCACCGGGGAGCTGTTTTTT
TRBV20-1	TRBJ2-5	NA	few	CSARDLFPSSRGRAQETQYF	TGCAGTGCTAGAGATCTCTTTCCCTCAAGCCGCGGCAGGGCCCAAGAGACCCAGTACTTC
TRBV24-1	TRBJ2-1	NA	NA	CATSALTGARGSSYNEQFF	TGTGCCACCAGTGCGCTCACGGGGGCAAGGGGGAGCTCCTACAATGAGCAGTTCTTC
TRBV4-1	TRBJ2-7	NA	NA	CASSPELAEPYNEQYF	TGCGCCAGCAGCCCCGAACTCGCGGAACCTTACAATGAGCAGTACTTC
TRBV6-5	TRBJ1-1	NA	NA	CASSDGVYTEAFF	TGTGCCAGCAGCGACGGGGTTTACACTGAAGCTTTCTTT
TRBV12-5	TRBJ1-1	NA	NA	CASGLAGITDTEAFF	TGTGCTAGTGGTTTGGCGGGAATCACGGACACTGAAGCTTTCTTT
TRBV7-9	TRBJ1-4	NA	many	CASSVRTQEKLFF	TGTGCCAGCAGCGTCCGGACCCAAGAAAAACTGTTTTTT
TRBV12-3/TRBV12-4	TRBJ2-3	NA	many	CASTEEYQAGTQYF	TGTGCCAGCACCGAGGAATATCAGGCGGGTACGCAGTATTTT
TRBV20-1	TRBJ2-3	TRBD1	many	CSARDFGQGGTDTQYF	TGCAGTGCTAGAGATTTCGGACAGGGCGGCACAGATACGCAGTATTTT
TRBV12-3/TRBV12-4	TRBJ2-4	NA	NA	CTSSPTSRKYF	TGTACCAGCAGTCCGACTAGTCGTAAGTACTTC
TRBV29-1	TRBJ2-5	NA	few	CSVARDEETQYF	TGCAGCGTTGCCAGGGATGAGGAGACCCAGTACTTC
TRBV29-1	TRBJ2-3	TRBD2	NA	CSVGLAEASTDTQYF	TGCAGCGTCGGACTAGCGGAAGCCAGCACAGATACGCAGTATTTT
TRBV24-1	TRBJ2-1	NA	many	CATSGPYNEQFF	TGTGCCACCAGTGGTCCCTACAATGAGCAGTTCTTC
TRBV5-6	TRBJ1-2	NA	few	CASSLFSATVDMYGYTF	TGTGCCAGCAGCTTGTTTTCCGCCACAGTCGATATGTATGGCTACACCTTC
TRBV10-3	TRBJ1-1	NA	NA	CAISAMNTEAFF	TGTGCCATCAGTGCGATGAACACTGAAGCTTTCTTT
TRBV15	TRBJ2-1	NA	NA	CATGPFSPSYNEQFF	TGTGCCACTGGACCTTTCTCCCCCTCCTACAATGAGCAGTTCTTC
TRBV4-3	TRBJ1-4	NA	NA	CASSQGLTDEKLFF	TGCGCCAGCAGCCAAGGCCTAACGGATGAAAAACTGTTTTTT
TRBV7-7	TRBJ2-7	NA	many	CASSLAGYGYEQYF	TGTGCTAGCAGCTTAGCTGGCTACGGCTACGAGCAGTACTTC
TRBV4-2	TRBJ2-4	NA	NA	CASSQGALGQNIQYF	TGTGCCAGCAGCCAAGGTGCTTTGGGACAAAACATTCAGTACTTC
TRBV25-1	TRBJ2-5	TRBD1	NA	CASSEFAVARQGVRNEQYF	TGTGCCAGCAGTGAATTTGCGGTAGCCCGACAGGGGGTCAGGAATGAGCAGTACTTC
TRBV10-3	TRBJ2-2	NA	NA	CAISESELLNTGELFF	TGTGCCATCAGTGAATCCGAACTGCTGAACACCGGGGAGCTGTTTTTT
TRBV28	TRBJ2-4	TRBD1	many	CASRTTGVRNIQYF	TGTGCCAGCAGGACCACAGGGGTCAGGAACATTCAGTACTTC
TRBV7-9	TRBJ2-2	TRBD1	NA	CASSGGQLLVGLNTGELFF	TGTGCCAGCAGCGGGGGACAGCTTCTAGTCGGACTTAACACCGGGGAGCTGTTTTTT
TRBV12-3/TRBV12-4	TRBJ2-5	NA	few	CASAAEVSQETQYF	TGTGCTTCCGCGGCCGAGGTGTCCCAAGAGACCCAGTACTTC
TRBV4-3	TRBJ2-1	NA	many	CASSQDRVDLYNEQFF	TGCGCCAGCAGCCAAGATCGGGTTGACCTTTACAATGAGCAGTTCTTC
TRBV7-2	TRBJ1-2	NA	many	CASSLGQEFYGYTF	TGTGCCAGCAGCTTAGGGCAGGAGTTCTATGGCTACACCTTC
TRBV3-1	TRBJ1-1	TRBD1	few	CASSQGQGYAEAFF	TGTGCCAGCAGCCAAGGACAGGGGTACGCTGAAGCTTTCTTT
TRBV28	TRBJ2-7	NA	few	CASSLGASSYNEQYF	TGTGCCAGCAGTTTAGGTGCAAGCTCCTACAATGAGCAGTACTTC